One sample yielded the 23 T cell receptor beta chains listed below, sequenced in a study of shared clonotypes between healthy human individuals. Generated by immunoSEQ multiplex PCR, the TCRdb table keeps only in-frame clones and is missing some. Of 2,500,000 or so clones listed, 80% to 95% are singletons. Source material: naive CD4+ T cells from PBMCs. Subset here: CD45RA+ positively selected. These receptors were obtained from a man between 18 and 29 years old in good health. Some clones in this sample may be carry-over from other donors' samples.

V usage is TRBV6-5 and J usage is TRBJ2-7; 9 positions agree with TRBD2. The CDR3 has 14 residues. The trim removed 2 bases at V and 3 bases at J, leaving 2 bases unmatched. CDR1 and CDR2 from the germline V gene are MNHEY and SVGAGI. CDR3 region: CASSYAGGGYEQYF. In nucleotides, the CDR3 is TGTGCCAGCAGTTACGCGGGAGGGGGCTACGAGCAGTACTTC.

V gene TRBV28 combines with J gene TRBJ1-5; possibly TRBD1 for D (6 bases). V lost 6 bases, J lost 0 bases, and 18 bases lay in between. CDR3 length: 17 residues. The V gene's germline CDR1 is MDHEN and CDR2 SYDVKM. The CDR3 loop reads CASRHEGGWYSNQPQHF. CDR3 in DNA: TGTGCCAGCAGACATGAGGGGGGCTGGTATAGCAATCAGCCCCAGCATTTT.

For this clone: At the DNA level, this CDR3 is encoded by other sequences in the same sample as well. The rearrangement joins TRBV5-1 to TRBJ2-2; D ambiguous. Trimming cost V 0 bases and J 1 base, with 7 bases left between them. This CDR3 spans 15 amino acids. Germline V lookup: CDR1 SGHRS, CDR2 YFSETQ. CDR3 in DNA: TGCGCCAGCAGCTTGGTGGGCAGGAACACCGGGGAGCTGTTTTTT. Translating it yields CASSLVGRNTGELFF. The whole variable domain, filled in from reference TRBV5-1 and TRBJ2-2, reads KAGVTQTPRYLIKTRGQQVTLSCSPISGHRSVSWYQQTPGQGLQFLFEYFSETQRNKGNFPGRFSGRQFSNSRSEMNVSTLELGDSALYLCASSLVGRNTGELFFGEGSRLTVL.

This chain's CDR3 is CSAGQGMNTEAFF. In DNA form, the CDR3 reads TGCAGCGCGGGACAGGGAATGAACACTGAAGCTTTCTTT. The V call is TRBV29-1, the J call TRBJ1-1; 9 bases map to TRBD1. Per the germline V gene, CDR1 is SQVTM and CDR2 is ANQGSEA. The junction had 3 bases not matched to a gene; V was cut back by 7 bases and J by 0 bases. The CDR3 covers 13 residues.

This chain's CDR3 is CASSVVRGPYTF. CDR3 nucleotide sequence: TGTGCCAGCAGCGTAGTTCGGGGCCCCTACACCTTC. The chain joins TRBV9 to TRBJ1-2, with a tentative D call TRBD1 (5 bases). Germline values: CDR1 SGDLS, CDR2 YYNGEE. CDR3 length equals 12 residues. V dropped 0 bases and J dropped 10 bases, with 10 bases sitting between them.

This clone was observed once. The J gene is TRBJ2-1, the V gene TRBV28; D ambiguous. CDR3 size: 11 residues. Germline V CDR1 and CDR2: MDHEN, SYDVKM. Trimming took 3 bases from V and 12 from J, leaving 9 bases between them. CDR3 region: CASSFPGVQFF. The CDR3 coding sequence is TGTGCCAGCAGTTTTCCAGGAGTGCAGTTCTTC.

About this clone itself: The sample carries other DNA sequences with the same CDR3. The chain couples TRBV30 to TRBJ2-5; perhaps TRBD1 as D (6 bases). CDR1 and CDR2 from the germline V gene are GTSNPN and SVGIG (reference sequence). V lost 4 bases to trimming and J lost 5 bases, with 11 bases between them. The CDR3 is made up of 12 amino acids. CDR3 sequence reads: CAWKQGGETQYF. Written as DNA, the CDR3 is TGTGCCTGGAAACAGGGTGGGGAGACCCAGTACTTC.

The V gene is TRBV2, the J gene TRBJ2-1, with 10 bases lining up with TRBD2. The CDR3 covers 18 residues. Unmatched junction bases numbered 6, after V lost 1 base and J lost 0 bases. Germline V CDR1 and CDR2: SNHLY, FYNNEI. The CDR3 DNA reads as TGTGCCAGCAGTGAAGGGACTAGCGGAAAGATCTCCTACAATGAGCAGTTCTTC. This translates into CASSEGTSGKISYNEQFF.

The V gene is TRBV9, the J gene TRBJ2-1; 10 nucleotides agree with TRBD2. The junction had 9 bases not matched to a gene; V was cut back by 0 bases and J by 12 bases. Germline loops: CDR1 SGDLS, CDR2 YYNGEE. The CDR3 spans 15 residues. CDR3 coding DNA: TGTGCCAGCAGCGTAGGGGGACTAGCGAGTTTTCCGCAGTTCTTC. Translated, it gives CASSVGGLASFPQFF.

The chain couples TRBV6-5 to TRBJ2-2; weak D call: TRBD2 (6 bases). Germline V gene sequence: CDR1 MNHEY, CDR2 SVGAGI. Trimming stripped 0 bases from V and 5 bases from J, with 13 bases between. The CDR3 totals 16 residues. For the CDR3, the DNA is TGTGCCAGCAGTTACTCGAAGCGACTAGGGACCGGGGAGCTGTTTTTT. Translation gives CASSYSKRLGTGELFF.

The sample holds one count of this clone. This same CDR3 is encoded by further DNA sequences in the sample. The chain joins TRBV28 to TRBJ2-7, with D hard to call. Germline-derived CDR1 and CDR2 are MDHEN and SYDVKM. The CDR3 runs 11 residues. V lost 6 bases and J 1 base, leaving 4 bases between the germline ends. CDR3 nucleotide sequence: TGTGCCAGCAGCTCGTCCTACGAGCAGTACTTC. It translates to CASSSSYEQYF.

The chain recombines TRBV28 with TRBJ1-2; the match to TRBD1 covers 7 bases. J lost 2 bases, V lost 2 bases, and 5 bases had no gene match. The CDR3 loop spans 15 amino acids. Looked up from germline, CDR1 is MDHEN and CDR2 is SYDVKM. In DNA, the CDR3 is TGTGCCAGCAGTTTAGCAGGGGGGAACAACTATGGCTACACCTTC. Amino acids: CASSLAGGNNYGYTF.

In DNA, the CDR3 is TGTGCCAGCAGCTTAGGTGCAGGGGCCGGCTATGGCTACACCTTC. It encodes CASSLGAGAGYGYTF. V gene TRBV7-2 combines with J gene TRBJ1-2; D possibly corresponds to TRBD1 (6 bases). CDR1 is SGHTA, CDR2 FQGNSA, per germline. V dropped 1 base and J dropped 4 bases, with 13 bases sitting between them. The CDR3 covers 15 residues.

The CDR3 region has the DNA TGTGCCAGCAGTTACTCGAATCTTGAAGCTTTCTTT. It encodes CASSYSNLEAFF. V usage is TRBV6-5 and J usage is TRBJ1-1, with no clear D. V shed 0 bases and J shed 7 bases, with 6 bases lying between them. Germline-derived CDR1 and CDR2 are MNHEY and SVGAGI. The CDR3 sequence is 12 residues long.

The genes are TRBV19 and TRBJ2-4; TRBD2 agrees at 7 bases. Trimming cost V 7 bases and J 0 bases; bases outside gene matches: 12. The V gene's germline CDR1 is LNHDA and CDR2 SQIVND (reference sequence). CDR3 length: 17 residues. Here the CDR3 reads CASTRWASGLAKNIQYF. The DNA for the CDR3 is TGTGCCAGTACGAGATGGGCTAGCGGACTAGCCAAAAACATTCAGTACTTC.

The chain's CDR3 is CASSQDLFPDEQFF. The CDR3 region has the DNA TGTGCCAGCAGCCAAGATCTTTTTCCCGATGAGCAGTTCTTC. The chain employs TRBV14 and TRBJ2-1; D not certain. The germline V gene has CDR1 SGHDN and CDR2 FVKESK. The V and J ends lost 0 bases and 8 bases respectively, with 11 bases between them. This CDR3 contains 14 residues. Supplemented by reference TRBV14 and TRBJ2-1, the full variable domain reads EAGVTQFPSHSVIEKGQTVTLRCDPISGHDNLYWYRRVMGKEIKFLLHFVKESKQDESGMPNNRFLAERTGGTYSTLKVQPAELEDSGVYFCASSQDLFPDEQFFGPGTRLTVL.

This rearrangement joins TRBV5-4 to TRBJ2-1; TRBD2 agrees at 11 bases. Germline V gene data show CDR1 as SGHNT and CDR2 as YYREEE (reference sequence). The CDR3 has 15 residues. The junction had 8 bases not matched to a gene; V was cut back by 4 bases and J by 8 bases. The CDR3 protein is CASSPGLAANHEQFF. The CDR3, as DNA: TGTGCCAGCAGCCCGGGACTAGCGGCAAACCATGAGCAGTTCTTC.

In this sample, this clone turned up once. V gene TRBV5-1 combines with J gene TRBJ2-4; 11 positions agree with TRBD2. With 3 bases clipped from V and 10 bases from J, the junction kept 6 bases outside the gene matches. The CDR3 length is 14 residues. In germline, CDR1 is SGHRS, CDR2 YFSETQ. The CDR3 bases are TGCGCCAGCAGCTCAACTAGCGGGAGCGGTATTCAGTACTTC. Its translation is CASSSTSGSGIQYF. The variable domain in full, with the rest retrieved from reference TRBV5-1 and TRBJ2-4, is KAGVTQTPRYLIKTRGQQVTLSCSPISGHRSVSWYQQTPGQGLQFLFEYFSETQRNKGNFPGRFSGRQFSNSRSEMNVSTLELGDSALYLCASSSTSGSGIQYFGAGTRLSVL.

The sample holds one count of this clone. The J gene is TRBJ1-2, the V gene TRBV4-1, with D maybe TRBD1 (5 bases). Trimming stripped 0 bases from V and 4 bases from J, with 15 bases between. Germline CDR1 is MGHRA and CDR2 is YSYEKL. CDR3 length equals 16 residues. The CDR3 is CASSQETWGVGYGYTF. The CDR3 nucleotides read TGCGCCAGCAGCCAAGAGACGTGGGGGGTCGGCTATGGCTACACCTTC.

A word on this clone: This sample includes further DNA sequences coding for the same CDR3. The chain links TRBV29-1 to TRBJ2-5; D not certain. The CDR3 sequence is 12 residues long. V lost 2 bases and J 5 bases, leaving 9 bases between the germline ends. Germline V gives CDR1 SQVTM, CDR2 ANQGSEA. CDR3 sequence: CSVERGSETQYF. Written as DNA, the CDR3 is TGCAGCGTTGAAAGAGGTTCGGAGACCCAGTACTTC. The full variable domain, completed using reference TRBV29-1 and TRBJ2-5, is SAVISQKPSRDICQRGTSLTIQCQVDSQVTMMFWYRQQPGQSLTLIATANQGSEATYESGFVIDKFPISRPNLTFSTLTVSNMSPEDSSIYLCSVERGSETQYFGPGTRLLVL.

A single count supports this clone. DNA for the CDR3: TGTGCCAGCAGCGCCCCTAGGACTAGCGGGACCTACGAGCAGTACTTC. Amino acid sequence: CASSAPRTSGTYEQYF. The chain recombines TRBV28 with TRBJ2-7; 12 bases match TRBD2. The ends lost 6 bases at V and 2 bases at J; junction bases unmatched: 8. The CDR3 extends over 16 amino acids. Per germline, CDR1 MDHEN and CDR2 SYDVKM.

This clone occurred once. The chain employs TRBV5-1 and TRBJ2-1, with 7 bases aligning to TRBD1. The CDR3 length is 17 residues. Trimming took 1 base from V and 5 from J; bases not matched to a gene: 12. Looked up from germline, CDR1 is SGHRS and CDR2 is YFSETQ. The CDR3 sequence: CASSLKYETGLNNEQFF. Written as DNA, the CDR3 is TGCGCCAGCAGCTTGAAGTACGAGACAGGGCTGAACAATGAGCAGTTCTTC.

The CDR3 nucleotides are TGTGCCAGTAGTCAGGACAGCTCCAATCAGCCCCAGCATTTT. Amino acids: CASSQDSSNQPQHF. The chain employs TRBV19 and TRBJ1-5, with D maybe TRBD1 (6 bases). The CDR3 spans 14 residues. V gave up 5 bases and J gave up 3 bases, with 11 bases separating them. In germline, CDR1 is LNHDA, CDR2 SQIVND (reference sequence).